One and the same sample provided the 2 T cell receptor beta chains below, sequenced in a study of T cells after yellow fever vaccination. TCRdb re-derived calls from the 5' RACE reads in MiXCR, one entry per CDR3 protein. The sample shows some 420,000 distinct CDR3 sequences, 15% to 20% of them seen only once. The sample here was PBMCs, taken before the yellow fever booster vaccination. These receptors all stem from a man younger than 30 who received the YFV17D yellow fever vaccine.

The V and J genes are TRBV7-8 and TRBJ2-7; D is unclear. This CDR3 region has 14 residues. The ends were cut back, 3 bases at V and 0 bases at J, with 9 bases in the middle. Germline V lookup: CDR1 SGHVS, CDR2 FQNEAQ. DNA for the CDR3: TGTGCCAGCAGCTTGACCTCCAGCTCCTACGAGCAGTACGTC. It codes for CASSLTSSSYEQYV.

The chain couples TRBV10-3 to TRBJ2-5; maybe TRBD1 (6 bases). Trimming left V 7 bases short and J 2 bases short, with 17 bases between. The CDR3 length is 15 residues. Germline V gene lookup returns CDR1 ENHRY and CDR2 SYGVKD. In DNA form, the CDR3 reads TGTGCCATCAATCAGGGAGAAGGGGGACAAGAGACCCAGTACTTC. Amino acids: CAINQGEGGQETQYF.